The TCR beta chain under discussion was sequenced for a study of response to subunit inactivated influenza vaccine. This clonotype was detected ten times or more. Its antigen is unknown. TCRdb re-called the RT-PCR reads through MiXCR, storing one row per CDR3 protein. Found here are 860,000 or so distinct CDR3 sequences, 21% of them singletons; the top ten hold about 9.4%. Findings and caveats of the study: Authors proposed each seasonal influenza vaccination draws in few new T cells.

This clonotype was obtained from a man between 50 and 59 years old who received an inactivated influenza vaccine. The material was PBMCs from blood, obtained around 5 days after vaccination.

The CDR3 nucleotides are TGCGCCAGCAGCCAAGATCGGACAGGGTTTCTCAATGAGCAGTTCTTC. This encodes CASSQDRTGFLNEQFF. This chain connects TRBV4-3 to TRBJ2-1; 8 bases map to TRBD1. The CDR3 has 16 residues. V shed 0 bases and J 6 bases; nucleotides not matched to a gene: 7. The germline CDR1 and CDR2 sequences are LGHNA and YSLEER.